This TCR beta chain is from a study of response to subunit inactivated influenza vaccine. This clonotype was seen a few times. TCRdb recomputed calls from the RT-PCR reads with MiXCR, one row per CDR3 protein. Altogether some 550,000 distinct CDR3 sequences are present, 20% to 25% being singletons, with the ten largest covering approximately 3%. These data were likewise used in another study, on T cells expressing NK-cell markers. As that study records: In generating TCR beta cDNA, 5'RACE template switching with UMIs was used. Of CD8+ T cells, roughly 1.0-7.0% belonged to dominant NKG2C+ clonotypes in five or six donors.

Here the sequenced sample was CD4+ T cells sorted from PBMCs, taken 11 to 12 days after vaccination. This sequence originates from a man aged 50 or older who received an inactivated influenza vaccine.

CDR3 loop: CASSQRAANEKLFF. The CDR3 DNA reads as TGTGCCAGCAGTCAGAGGGCAGCTAATGAAAAACTGTTTTTT. The chain is built from TRBV6-1 and TRBJ1-4; D gene unclear. Germline V lookup: CDR1 MNHNS, CDR2 SASEGT. The CDR3 covers 14 residues. V lost 5 bases and J lost 3, with 10 bases in between.